The clone carrying this T cell receptor (beta chain) showed up just a few times. The CDR3 runs 15 residues. The germline gives CDR1 KGHSH, CDR2 LQKENI. The V end was cut by 3 bases, the J end by 3 bases, with 14 bases between. This sample stems from a study of tumour-infiltrating T cells in Burkitt lymphoma. At the level of the study: Overall and progression-free survival were predicted by productive clonality.

Only in-frame clones appear in the TCRdb table, and some are missing; sequencing was by immunoSEQ multiplex PCR. Among 5,500 to 7,000 clones listed, 10% were seen once. Sequencing was done on a sample of tumor tissue. The sequence was obtained from a human donor with diffuse large B-cell lymphoma. This chain joins TRBV18 and TRBJ1-1; D possibly corresponds to TRBD1 (5 bases). CDR3 residues: CASSPRQGGDTEAFF. The CDR3 nucleotides are TGTGCCAGCTCACCGCGCCAGGGAGGGGACACTGAAGCTTTCTTT.